This TCR beta chain was observed in a study of blood T cell repertoires in COVID-19. Study-wide context: The origin of the acute and convalescent COVID-19 samples was the United States, Italy and Spain. From T cells, B-cell-depleted T cells, or PBMCs came the material, which was cDNA or gDNA.

Study processing details: Estimated nucleated cell counts came from reference gene primer amplification. TCRdb keeps only in-frame clones here, not all; method: immunoSEQ multiplex PCR. That table furnishes V, J and clone size, whereas the DNA furnished D and trimming. The top ten clones hold roughly 9.6% of a sample with 250,000 to 300,000 clones, 80% to 90% of them seen once. V lost 4 bases and J lost 2, with 12 bases in between. Germline V gene lookup returns CDR1 SGHRS and CDR2 YFSETQ. The CDR3 runs 14 residues. The source is a woman aged 70-85 years with acute or convalescent COVID-19. The gene calls are TRBV5-1 and TRBJ2-5; D is perhaps TRBD2 (5 bases). Material: peripheral blood. The CDR3 here is CASSDGRGQETQYF. The CDR3 DNA follows: TGCGCCAGCAGCGATGGCCGGGGACAAGAGACCCAGTACTTC.